A single T cell receptor beta chain is shown here with its context. Its antigen is unidentified. This sample was taken from a study of Graves' ophthalmopathy and Graves' hyperthyroidism. Whole-study context: Before any treatment was given, at initial diagnosis, peripheral blood was collected. Broader study findings: In blood appeared most of the expanded thyroid clonotypes whose frequency exceeded 0.001. The model achieved about 70% sensitivity and around 72% specificity for ophthalmopathy progression.

Amplification targeted the TCR beta CDR3 regions, with RNA transcripts as the source material. In the first round, RT-PCR was carried out with HTBI primers, and a multiplex PCR formed the second round. TCRdb re-called the multiplex PCR reads through MiXCR, storing one row per CDR3 protein. The table records about 370,000 distinct CDR3 sequences, 15% to 20% of them present only once. Germline CDR1 is MNHEY and CDR2 is SVGEGT. This CDR3 has 20 residues. The V segment lost 10 bases and the J segment 5 bases; nucleotides outside the gene matches: 22. The source material was peripheral blood. The TCR was taken from a woman aged 18-29 years with Graves' ophthalmopathy. V gene TRBV6-2 or TRBV6-3 combines with J gene TRBJ2-5; the match to TRBD2 covers 16 bases. The CDR3, as DNA: TGTGCCACTCTTTCCTCCGGGACTAGCGGGGGGGCCCCTTGGCTGGAGACCCAGTACTTC. Its translation: CATLSSGTSGGAPWLETQYF.